Each of the 27 T cell receptor beta chains below was sequenced from the same sample in a study of blood T cell repertoires in COVID-19. The repertoire was sequenced with immunoSEQ multiplex PCR; TCRdb's copy has only in-frame clones and lacks some. This sample has some 93,000 clones, with 86% found just once. The sequenced material came from peripheral blood. These receptors all come from a woman aged 80 or older with acute or convalescent COVID-19.

This chain links TRBV5-1 with TRBJ2-7, with 11 bases identical to TRBD1. There are 15 residues in the CDR3. Trimming removed 4 bases from V and 3 bases from J; junction bases left unmatched: 6. The germline V gene has CDR1 SGHRS and CDR2 YFSETQ. The CDR3 spells CASSPTGTGGYEQYF. The CDR3 DNA is TGCGCCAGCAGCCCAACCGGGACAGGGGGCTACGAGCAGTACTTC.

V usage is TRBV5-6 and J usage is TRBJ1-2; weak D call: TRBD1 (5 bases). Trimming took off 0 bases at V and 2 bases at J, with 8 bases between the two ends. The CDR3 spans 14 residues. CDR1 and CDR2 (germline): SGHDT, YYEEEE. The CDR3 bases are TGTGCCAGCAGCTTGGACAGGCGAAACTATGGCTACACCTTC. Its protein product is CASSLDRRNYGYTF.

This chain joins TRBV14 and TRBJ2-1; TRBD2 matches 8 bases. Germline CDR1 and CDR2: SGHDN and FVKESK. The CDR3 spans 13 residues. V lost 4 bases to trimming and J lost 8 bases; unmatched junction nucleotides: 4. The CDR3, as DNA: TGTGCCAGCAGCCGGCGGGGGGTCTATGAGCAGTTCTTC. Its translation: CASSRRGVYEQFF. The variable domain in full, with the rest retrieved from reference TRBV14 and TRBJ2-1, is EAGVTQFPSHSVIEKGQTVTLRCDPISGHDNLYWYRRVMGKEIKFLLHFVKESKQDESGMPNNRFLAERTGGTYSTLKVQPAELEDSGVYFCASSRRGVYEQFFGPGTRLTVL.

This chain uses TRBV7-9 with TRBJ2-5, with D perhaps TRBD2 (5 bases). V gave up 5 bases and J gave up 3 bases, with 13 bases separating them. This CDR3 has 14 residues. The germline CDR1 and CDR2 sequences are SEHNR and FQNEAQ (reference sequence). This CDR3 is CASSGRTVKETQYF. CDR3 DNA: TGTGCCAGCAGCGGCAGGACTGTGAAAGAGACCCAGTACTTC.

V and J are TRBV6-5 and TRBJ1-5, with TRBD1 matching over 7 bases. The CDR3 totals 12 residues. Germline V gene sequence: CDR1 MNHEY, CDR2 SVGAGI. The V and J ends lost 11 bases and 2 bases, in that order; junction bases with no gene match: 3. The CDR3 loop reads CAARGGNQPQHF. The DNA of the CDR3 is TGTGCCGCCAGGGGGGGCAATCAGCCCCAGCATTTT.

The rearrangement joins TRBV9 to TRBJ1-1; D uncertain. Trimming took off 0 bases at V and 10 bases at J, with 16 bases between the two ends. Germline CDR1 and CDR2: SGDLS and YYNGEE. The CDR3 runs to 14 residues. The CDR3 nucleotides are TGTGCCAGCAGCGTAGGAGCTCTAGTCGTGGGAGCTTTCTTT. Translation gives CASSVGALVVGAFF.

The rearrangement joins TRBV3-1 (or the pseudogene TRBV3-2) to TRBJ1-4; D unresolved. Germline V CDR1 and CDR2: LGHDT, YNNKEL (reference sequence). V was trimmed by 4 bases and J by 7 bases, leaving 16 bases between them. This CDR3 spans 15 amino acids. The CDR3 DNA reads TGTGCCAGCAGCCCAGTGGTTGGTGGGCTTGAAAAACTGTTTTTT. It yields the protein CASSPVVGGLEKLFF.

Points on this clone: This same CDR3 is encoded by further DNA sequences in the sample. This chain joins TRBV11-3 and TRBJ2-1; 7 bases map to TRBD2. The V gene end was trimmed by 5 bases and the J gene end by 0 bases; junction bases not matched to a gene: 4. The V gene's germline CDR1 is SGHNT and CDR2 YENEEA. The CDR3 is made up of 15 amino acids. In nucleotides, the CDR3 is TGTGCCAGCAGCCCGGGGGGTCCCTCCTACAATGAGCAGTTCTTC. This codes for CASSPGGPSYNEQFF.

This chain connects TRBV11-2 to TRBJ2-7; the D gene is possibly TRBD2 (6 bases). V shed 3 bases and J shed 6 bases, with 24 bases lying between them. The CDR3 contains 17 residues. The V gene's germline CDR1 is SGHAT and CDR2 FQNNGV. The CDR3 region is CASSLEGRLVPYREQYF. CDR3 bases: TGTGCCAGCAGCTTGGAGGGCAGACTAGTTCCCTATCGCGAGCAGTACTTC. The full variable domain, in which reference TRBV11-2 and TRBJ2-7 provide the parts outside the CDR3, is EAGVAQSPRYKIIEKRQSVAFWCNPISGHATLYWYQQILGQGPKLLIQFQNNGVVDDSQLPKDRFSAERLKGVDSTLKIQPAKLEDSAVYLCASSLEGRLVPYREQYFGPGTRLTVT.

The V and J genes are TRBV15 and TRBJ1-5; D is unresolved. Germline V gives CDR1 LNHNV, CDR2 YYDKDF (reference sequence). There are 12 residues in the CDR3. The V end lost 5 bases, the J end lost 5 bases, and 7 bases lay between the germline ends. The CDR3 DNA follows: TGTGCCACCAGCGGTCAGGATCAGCCCCAGCATTTT. Amino acid sequence: CATSGQDQPQHF.

This clone was recorded only once. The gene calls are TRBV24-1 and TRBJ2-3; 7 bases agree with TRBD2. Germline V lookup: CDR1 KGHDR, CDR2 SFDVKD. There are 18 residues in the CDR3. Trimming at V came to 3 bases and at J to 1 base, leaving 12 bases not matched to a gene. The DNA of the CDR3 is TGTGCCACCAGTGATCGCACGGGGAGGGCCAGAGGCACAGATACGCAGTATTTT. Translating it yields CATSDRTGRARGTDTQYF.

V is TRBV3-1 (or the pseudogene TRBV3-2) and J is TRBJ2-2, with TRBD1 identical over 7 bases. Germline V gene sequence: CDR1 LGHDT, CDR2 YNNKEL (reference sequence). The CDR3 extends over 15 amino acids. Germline trimming cut 5 bases from V and 1 base from J; bases unmatched to any gene: 4. The CDR3 sequence is CASSYWTGNTGELFF. In nucleotides, the CDR3 is TGTGCCAGCAGCTATTGGACAGGGAACACCGGGGAGCTGTTTTTT.

This sequence joins TRBV12-3 or TRBV12-4 and TRBJ2-7, with TRBD1 matching over 9 bases. After removal of 5 bases from V and 4 bases from J, the junction contained 3 bases not matched to a gene. CDR3 length: 13 amino acids. The CDR3: CASSGQGIYEQYF. The CDR3 DNA reads as TGTGCCAGCAGTGGACAGGGGATTTACGAGCAGTACTTC.

This chain joins TRBV30 and TRBJ2-7; maybe TRBD1 (6 bases). CDR3 size: 14 residues. V gave up 0 bases and J gave up 4 bases, with 13 bases separating them. Germline V gives CDR1 GTSNPN, CDR2 SVGIG (reference sequence). The CDR3 here is CAWSVNQGIYEQYF. CDR3 coding DNA: TGTGCCTGGAGTGTAAACCAGGGGATATACGAGCAGTACTTC.

V and J are TRBV18 and TRBJ2-2; a possible D gene is TRBD2 (6 bases). The CDR3 sequence is 15 residues long. With 4 bases removed from V and 7 bases from J, the gap between germline ends came to 16 bases. Germline V gene sequence: CDR1 KGHSH, CDR2 LQKENI. The CDR3 here is CASSRRGPRGGELFF. Written as DNA, the CDR3 is TGTGCCAGCTCACGGAGGGGCCCCCGGGGCGGGGAGCTGTTTTTT.

This clone has only a few counts. V and J are TRBV19 and TRBJ2-7; possibly TRBD2 for D (6 bases). Germline V gene lookup returns CDR1 LNHDA and CDR2 SQIVND (reference sequence). Deletions cut 4 bases from V and 5 bases from J, with 12 bases between. The CDR3 consists of 13 residues. The CDR3 DNA follows: TGTGCCAGTAGTACCGGGACTCCACACGAGCAGTACTTC. Amino acid sequence: CASSTGTPHEQYF.

Written as DNA, the CDR3 is TGTGCCATCAGGGGGACAGGGGAGGGTTCACCCCTCCACTTT. Amino acids: CAIRGTGEGSPLHF. V gene TRBV10-3 combines with J gene TRBJ1-6; 10 bases agree with TRBD1. Unmatched junction bases numbered 5, after V lost 6 bases and J lost 9 bases. CDR3 size: 14 residues. Germline-derived CDR1 and CDR2 are ENHRY and SYGVKD.

The chain links TRBV5-1 to TRBJ2-5; 7 bases line up with TRBD2. Germline assignment: CDR1 SGHRS and CDR2 YFSETQ. Losses at the gene ends were 6 bases for V and 0 bases for J; bases not matched to a gene: 11. The CDR3 spans 16 residues. CDR3 DNA sequence: TGCGCCAGCAAACCGTCGACTAGCCAGTACCAAGAGACCCAGTACTTC. Translated, it gives CASKPSTSQYQETQYF. The entire variable domain, with the rest obtained from reference TRBV5-1 and TRBJ2-5, is as follows: KAGVTQTPRYLIKTRGQQVTLSCSPISGHRSVSWYQQTPGQGLQFLFEYFSETQRNKGNFPGRFSGRQFSNSRSEMNVSTLELGDSALYLCASKPSTSQYQETQYFGPGTRLLVL.

Turning to this clone: At one of its ends the junction is not consistent with the germline gene, which may arise from a read error. The rearrangement uses TRBV11-2 and TRBJ1-1; no definite D call. Germline V gives CDR1 SGHAT, CDR2 FQNNGV. This CDR3 is built from 15 residues. The CDR3 DNA follows: TGTGCCAGCAGCCTAGACGGGAGAGGGAACACTGAAGCTTTCTTT. Protein sequence: CASSLDGRGNTEAFF.

The DNA of the CDR3 is TGCAGCGTTGTCGGGGGTCGGGACGAGCAGTACTTC. It yields the protein CSVVGGRDEQYF. The chain has TRBV29-1 and TRBJ2-7; D perhaps matches TRBD2 (6 bases). In germline, CDR1 is SQVTM, CDR2 ANQGSEA. V was pared by 4 bases and J by 5 bases, with 12 bases between. The CDR3 is 12 amino acids.

The V call is TRBV6-5, the J call TRBJ1-6; 10 bases are shared with TRBD1. The junction had 2 bases not matched to a gene; V was cut back by 4 bases and J by 8 bases. The CDR3 extends over 14 amino acids. Germline CDR1 and CDR2: MNHEY and SVGAGI. CDR3 residues: CASSFGTGDSPLHF. The CDR3 region has the DNA TGTGCCAGCAGTTTTGGGACAGGGGATTCACCCCTCCACTTT.

The J gene is TRBJ1-5, the V gene TRBV19; no definite D call. This CDR3 is 15 amino acids long. V lost 6 bases, J lost 6 bases, and 18 bases lay in between. CDR1 and CDR2 (germline): LNHDA, SQIVND (reference sequence). CDR3 in amino acids: CASSSGNRGSQPQHF. DNA for the CDR3: TGTGCCAGTAGCAGTGGCAATCGAGGGTCTCAGCCCCAGCATTTT.

The chain has TRBV5-4 and TRBJ2-1; 11 bases fit TRBD2. Per germline, CDR1 SGHNT and CDR2 YYREEE (reference sequence). The CDR3 has 16 amino acids. Trimming removed 4 bases from V and 3 bases from J; junction bases left unmatched: 6. The CDR3 region has the DNA TGTGCCAGCAGCCCGCCTCTAGCGGGGGGCTACAATGAGCAGTTCTTC. Translated: CASSPPLAGGYNEQFF.

This sequence joins TRBV28 and TRBJ2-1; 8 bases are shared with TRBD2. The CDR3 spans 15 residues. From germline, CDR1 is MDHEN and CDR2 SYDVKM. With V trimmed by 2 bases and J by 3 bases, 3 bases remained unmatched. The CDR3 nucleotides read TGTGCCAGCAGTTTACGGAGCGGGGGCTACAATGAGCAGTTCTTC. It yields the protein CASSLRSGGYNEQFF.

The chain uses TRBV5-4 and TRBJ2-7; 7 bases map to TRBD1. Germline values: CDR1 SGHNT, CDR2 YYREEE (reference sequence). The CDR3 has 13 residues. With 7 bases clipped from V and 6 bases from J, the junction kept 10 bases outside the gene matches. CDR3 DNA sequence: TGTGCCAGCGAAAGGGGGCCCCTAGGCGAGCAGTACTTC. Its protein is CASERGPLGEQYF.

The chain joins TRBV19 to TRBJ2-5; D perhaps matches TRBD1 (6 bases). The CDR3 contains 13 residues. The V end was cut by 4 bases, the J end by 4 bases, with 10 bases between. The germline gives CDR1 LNHDA, CDR2 SQIVND (reference sequence). CDR3 residues: CASSTQGGETQYF. CDR3 in DNA: TGTGCCAGTAGTACACAGGGTGGAGAGACCCAGTACTTC.

The genes are TRBV5-1 and TRBJ1-2; 10 bases agree with TRBD1. CDR1 and CDR2 from the germline V gene are SGHRS and YFSETQ. With V trimmed by 4 bases and J by 3 bases, 9 bases remained unmatched. CDR3 size: 16 residues. The CDR3 sequence is CASSPNAGTGDYGYTF. The CDR3 DNA reads TGCGCCAGCAGCCCTAATGCCGGGACAGGGGACTATGGCTACACCTTC.